Below, 18 T cell receptor beta chains from the same sample are listed, as sequenced in a study of cytomegalovirus exposure and HLA in healthy donors. Use of 60 Vbeta and 13 Jbeta primers characterized the PCR. Libraries were prepared by immunoSEQ multiplex PCR; TCRdb keeps only in-frame clonotypes and omits some of them. Among about 150,000 clones listed, around 75% were seen once. Sequenced sample: PBMCs. The origin of the receptors is a man aged 55 to 70 in good health and CMV-seronegative.

This rearrangement joins TRBV7-6 to TRBJ1-1, with 10 bases identical to TRBD1. V lost 0 bases to trimming and J lost 8 bases; unmatched junction nucleotides: 9. Germline V CDR1 and CDR2: SGHVS, FNYEAQ. The CDR3 length is 16 residues. The CDR3 bases are TGTGCCAGCAGCTTAGCTACTGGACAGGGGGTATCCGAAGCTTTCTTT. Translation: CASSLATGQGVSEAFF. The variable domain in full, with the rest retrieved from reference TRBV7-6 and TRBJ1-1, is GAGVSQSPRYKVTKRGQDVALRCDPISGHVSLYWYRQALGQGPEFLTYFNYEAQQDKSGLPNDRFSAERPEGSISTLTIQRTEQRDSAMYRCASSLATGQGVSEAFFGQGTRLTVV.

This chain joins TRBV28 and TRBJ1-1, with 9 bases lining up with TRBD1. After removal of 6 bases from V and 3 bases from J, the junction contained 8 bases not matched to a gene. Per germline, CDR1 MDHEN and CDR2 SYDVKM. CDR3 size: 15 residues. The CDR3 sequence is CASSPRDRDYTEAFF. DNA for the CDR3: TGTGCCAGCAGCCCAAGGGACAGGGATTACACTGAAGCTTTCTTT.

The CDR3 sequence: CASSPPGQASNQPQHF. Here the CDR3 DNA reads TGTGCCAGTAGTCCCCCGGGACAGGCTAGCAATCAGCCCCAGCATTTT. The chain employs TRBV19 and TRBJ1-5; TRBD1 matches 8 bases. The V and J ends lost 5 bases and 0 bases, in that order; junction bases with no gene match: 6. CDR1 and CDR2 (germline): LNHDA, SQIVND (reference sequence). The CDR3 spans 16 residues. The entire variable domain, with the rest obtained from reference TRBV19 and TRBJ1-5, is as follows: DGGITQSPKYLFRKEGQNVTLSCEQNLNHDAMYWYRQDPGQGLRLIYYSQIVNDFQKGDIAEGYSVSREKKESFPLTVTSAQKNPTAFYLCASSPPGQASNQPQHFGDGTRLSIL.

This clone turned up a few times. This chain links TRBV19 with TRBJ2-1, with 10 bases identical to TRBD2. The CDR3 covers 15 residues. Germline CDR1 reads LNHDA; CDR2 reads SQIVND (reference sequence). The junction had 13 bases not matched to a gene; V was cut back by 5 bases and J by 12 bases. For the CDR3, the DNA is TGTGCCAGTAGTTCCGTGGAAGCGGGAGGGAAGTGGCAGTTCTTC. Translated: CASSSVEAGGKWQFF.

This rearrangement joins TRBV6-5 to TRBJ1-2; 8 nucleotides match TRBD1. There are 13 residues in the CDR3. CDR1 and CDR2 from the germline V gene are MNHEY and SVGAGI. J gave up 6 bases and V 4 bases, and 4 bases lay outside the gene matches. The CDR3 sequence is CASSSRGLDGYTF. Written as DNA, the CDR3 is TGTGCCAGCAGTTCCAGGGGGCTGGATGGCTACACCTTC.

The V call is TRBV5-4, the J call TRBJ2-7, with D unclear. Looked up from germline, CDR1 is SGHNT and CDR2 is YYREEE (reference sequence). The CDR3 runs to 13 residues. Trimming shortened V by 2 bases and J by 0 bases, and 6 bases separated the two germline ends. The CDR3 nucleotides are TGTGCCAGCAGCTTAAGGAGCTCCTACGAGCAGTACTTC. It translates to CASSLRSSYEQYF. Drawing the rest from reference TRBV5-4 and TRBJ2-7, the complete variable domain is ETGVTQSPTHLIKTRGQQVTLRCSSQSGHNTVSWYQQALGQGPQFIFQYYREEENGRGNFPPRFSGLQFPNYSSELNVNALELDDSALYLCASSLRSSYEQYFGPGTRLTVT.

V gene TRBV6-5 combines with J gene TRBJ1-1; D unresolved. The length of the CDR3 is 14 residues. Deletions cut 3 bases from V and 0 bases from J, with 8 bases between. CDR1 and CDR2 (germline): MNHEY, SVGAGI. CDR3 DNA sequence: TGTGCCAGCAGTTATAGCGGAATGAACACTGAAGCTTTCTTT. Protein product: CASSYSGMNTEAFF.

This chain joins TRBV7-4 and TRBJ2-7; TRBD1 matches at 10 bases. This CDR3 has 14 residues. CDR1 is SGHVT, CDR2 SQSDAQ, per germline. After removal of 5 bases from V and 2 bases from J, the junction contained 3 bases not matched to a gene. CDR3 nucleotide sequence: TGTGCCAGCAGCCGACAGGGGGCAACCTACGAGCAGTACTTC. Amino acid sequence: CASSRQGATYEQYF.

This chain uses TRBV29-1 with TRBJ2-5; D is ambiguous. V lost 2 bases, J lost 4 bases, and 11 bases lay in between. The CDR3 has 13 residues. Germline CDR1 is SQVTM and CDR2 is ANQGSEA. In nucleotides, the CDR3 is TGCAGCGTTGAAAGGCCGACAATAGAGACCCAGTACTTC. It encodes CSVERPTIETQYF.

The rearrangement uses TRBV11-2 and TRBJ2-7; 10 bases map to TRBD2. V shed 2 bases and J 2 bases; nucleotides not matched to a gene: 3. The CDR3 length is 15 residues. Germline CDR1 is SGHAT and CDR2 is FQNNGV. CDR3 amino acids: CASSLIAGGTYEQYF. The CDR3 DNA reads TGTGCCAGCAGCTTAATAGCGGGAGGTACCTACGAGCAGTACTTC.

The CDR3 DNA sequence: TGTGCCAGCAGTGACTCGAGACAGGGGCATGGCTACACCTTC. Protein: CASSDSRQGHGYTF. J is TRBJ1-2 and V is TRBV6-4; TRBD1 matches 8 bases. V shed 0 bases, J shed 6 bases, and the junction held 3 bases outside the gene matches. The CDR3 is 14 amino acids. CDR1 and CDR2 (germline): MRHNA, SNTAGT.

CDR3 loop: CASSSVRQNNQPQHF. DNA of the CDR3: TGTGCCAGCAGCTCAGTTCGACAGAATAATCAGCCCCAGCATTTT. The rearrangement links TRBV11-2 to TRBJ1-5; possible D gene TRBD1, 5 bases. Germline V lookup: CDR1 SGHAT, CDR2 FQNNGV. The V end lost 4 bases, the J end lost 4 bases, and 14 bases lay between the germline ends. This CDR3 spans 15 amino acids. Full variable domain (missing parts from reference TRBV11-2 and TRBJ1-5): EAGVAQSPRYKIIEKRQSVAFWCNPISGHATLYWYQQILGQGPKLLIQFQNNGVVDDSQLPKDRFSAERLKGVDSTLKIQPAKLEDSAVYLCASSSVRQNNQPQHFGDGTRLSIL.

The table lists this clone with a few counts. The chain combines TRBV5-1 with TRBJ2-1; 11 nucleotides align to TRBD2. This CDR3 has 15 residues. Germline CDR1 reads SGHRS; CDR2 reads YFSETQ. V shed 2 bases and J 9 bases; nucleotides not matched to a gene: 7. The CDR3 is CASSFTTSGSPEQFF. For the CDR3, the DNA is TGCGCCAGCAGCTTTACAACTAGCGGGAGCCCTGAGCAGTTCTTC.

The CDR3 nucleotides read TGTGCCAGCAGCTCAGGGCGGGGTACGGCTAATGAAAAACTGTTTTTT. The encoded protein is CASSSGRGTANEKLFF. V gene TRBV11-1 combines with J gene TRBJ1-4; perhaps TRBD1 as D (5 bases). This CDR3 spans 16 amino acids. Trimming took off 4 bases at V and 3 bases at J, with 15 bases between the two ends. Germline-derived CDR1 and CDR2 are SGHAT and FQDESV (reference sequence).

The chain combines TRBV5-6 with TRBJ2-5, with a tentative D call TRBD2 (5 bases). CDR3 length equals 15 residues. V was cut by 4 bases and J by 7 bases, with 20 bases left in between. Germline CDR1 and CDR2: SGHDT and YYEEEE. In DNA, the CDR3 is TGTGCCAGCAGCCCATCTGGGCACTCCCGGGGGACCCAGTACTTC. Amino acids: CASSPSGHSRGTQYF.

V and J are TRBV7-9 and TRBJ2-2; 9 positions match TRBD2. With V trimmed by 7 bases and J by 7 bases, 13 bases remained unmatched. CDR1 is SEHNR, CDR2 FQNEAQ, per germline (reference sequence). This CDR3 spans 16 amino acids. This chain's CDR3 is CASTYAAGGPGGELFF. CDR3 coding DNA: TGTGCCAGCACCTACGCGGCGGGAGGGCCGGGCGGGGAGCTGTTTTTT. Full variable domain (remainder filled in from reference TRBV7-9 and TRBJ2-2): DTGVSQNPRHKITKRGQNVTFRCDPISEHNRLYWYRQTLGQGPEFLTYFQNEAQLEKSRLLSDRFSAERPKGSFSTLEIQRTEQGDSAMYLCASTYAAGGPGGELFFGEGSRLTVL.

The chain uses TRBV28 and TRBJ1-5, with 7 bases lining up with TRBD1. The CDR3 sequence is 16 residues long. Germline CDR1 is MDHEN and CDR2 is SYDVKM. Germline trimming cut 4 bases from V and 5 bases from J; bases unmatched to any gene: 11. The CDR3 region is CASSSTGATSHQPQHF. In DNA, the CDR3 is TGTGCCAGCAGTTCCACAGGGGCAACTTCTCATCAGCCCCAGCATTTT.

The chain uses TRBV29-1 and TRBJ2-2, with 7 bases identical to TRBD1. The CDR3 sequence is 14 residues long. J was trimmed by 3 bases and V by 6 bases; bases with no gene match: 7. Germline V lookup: CDR1 SQVTM, CDR2 ANQGSEA. The DNA for the CDR3 is TGCAGCGTAACCGGGACAGTGGACACCGGGGAGCTGTTTTTT. Translating gives CSVTGTVDTGELFF.